The entry that follows covers one TCR beta chain sequence. Only one count was recorded for this clone. The clone's antigen remains unknown. One base away there is no much larger clone; base qualities are not given. The CDR3 goes from the cysteine to the phenylalanine over 15 residues. Only the CDR3 part of the read is kept: 45 bases, read in frame from the first base. CDR1 and CDR2 are drawn from the germline V gene (reference sequence): MNHEY, SMNVEV. V lost 6 bases and J lost 4 bases; the stretch between them is 18 bases long. The sample belongs to a study of OX40 agonist ivuxolimab in advanced cancers. The study in broad terms: Ivuxolimab was a fully human IgG2 agonistic monoclonal antibody targeting the costimulatory receptor OX40 (CD134). The monotherapy dose-escalation portion (N of about 52 patients) of the phase I ivuxolimab trial is reported in the paper. In the dose-escalation cohort, nearly 85% of patients were male, and the mean age was approximately 60 years with a range of about 23 to 79. Intravenous ivuxolimab was administered to patients every 2 weeks at six dose levels: 0.01, 0.1, 0.3, 1.5, 3 and 10 mg/kg. Among the 50 to 55 dose-escalation patients, some 19 had hepatocellular carcinoma, 15 or so melanoma, 9 renal cell carcinoma and 9 head and neck cancer. Patients were allowed to have had prior anti-PD-1, anti-PD-L1 or anti-CTLA-4 therapy, and roughly 40% of the dose-escalation patients had previously received checkpoint inhibitors. The purpose of peripheral TCRbeta sequencing was to test whether ivuxolimab changed TCR sequence diversity and led to clonal T-cell expansion. Three dose-escalation patients achieved partial responses, one with hepatocellular carcinoma and two with cutaneous melanoma.

The trial excluded patients who had a history of autoimmune disease or were on systemic immunosuppression. Peripheral blood for TCR sequencing was collected from all dose cohorts at baseline, on cycle 4 day 1, and on cycle 7 day 1. The samples were drawn from a first-in-human, open-label, multicenter phase I dose-escalation trial of ivuxolimab. Adults with locally advanced or metastatic melanoma, renal cell, hepatocellular, or head and neck squamous cell carcinoma were enrolled in the trial. Before TCR sequencing, CD4+ T cells and CD8+ T cells from peripheral blood were sorted into separate populations. Overall study outcomes, separate from this receptor: In the 0.1-3.0 mg/kg groups, partial responders were among the patients with the lowest normalized peripheral clonal expansion, particularly in CD8+ T cells. At doses from 0.1 to 3.0 mg/kg, clonal expansion was seen in both CD4+ and CD8+ blood T cells between baseline and week 6. On average, CD8+ T cells showed more expanded clones than CD4+ T cells after ivuxolimab. Antigen specificity was not determined for the clonally expanded peripheral T cells. Low levels of normalized T-cell clonal expansion were also seen in some nonresponding patients.

To sequence the TCRbeta CDR3 region, genomic DNA was isolated from the sorted cells. TCRbeta CDR3 regions were sequenced using the immunoSEQ Assay. TCRdb obtained this table from immuneACCESS and retained in-frame rearrangements with V and J assigned. These tables miss some clones; where compared with another copy, unresolved V genes account for less than half of the shortfall, and the remainder is unexplained. This sample lists approximately 82,000 clones; 84% were detected once. In total, the top ten clones hold around a quarter of the sample. The sample here was CD4+ or CD8+ T cells sorted from blood, taken in a trial of the OX40 agonist ivuxolimab. The source is an adult with an advanced solid tumor such as melanoma, head and neck, liver or kidney cancer. The V gene is TRBV27 and the J gene is TRBJ1-2; tentative D gene TRBD1, with 6 bases matching. DNA sequence: TGTGCCAGCAGGGTTCCGGGGGGACAAGGCTATGGCTACACCTTC. The encoded protein is CASRVPGGQGYGYTF.